This T cell receptor beta chain stems from a study of radiotherapy plus CTLA-4 blockade in lung cancer. Libraries were prepared by immunoSEQ multiplex PCR; TCRdb keeps only in-frame clonotypes and omits some of them. The sample includes about 51,000 clones, 60% to 80% seen only once; the top ten take about 2.5%. CDR1 is SGHRS and CDR2 is YFSETQ in the germline V gene. Trimming cost V 3 bases and J 6 bases, with 16 bases left between them. This CDR3 has 14 residues. This TCR came from a human donor with non-small cell lung cancer whose response to radiotherapy plus ipilimumab could not be evaluated. The sample here was peripheral blood, taken from a patient treated with radiotherapy plus ipilimumab. This chain connects TRBV5-1 to TRBJ2-7, with no clear D. In DNA form, the CDR3 reads TGCGCCAGCAGCTCCGTGGTAGGAAGAGGCGAGCAGTACTTC. Its protein product is CASSSVVGRGEQYF.